A selection of T cell receptor beta chains follows, all from one sample in a study of CD8 T cells in ankylosing spondylitis. From the 5' RACE reads, TCRdb called clonotypes with MiXCR, one entry per CDR3 protein. This table holds about 240,000 distinct CDR3 sequences, 7.5% to 9% found once. The material sequenced was blood, either unsorted or a sorted T cell fraction (not recorded which). The receptors here all came from a male donor with ankylosing spondylitis or in good health (not recorded which). Both conserved end residues are trimmed from each CDR3. Fields, in order: J gene, V gene, CDR3 protein.

J: TRBJ1-2
V: TRBV7-2
CDR3: ASSSTMEGQSNYGYT

J: TRBJ1-1
V: TRBV12-3/TRBV12-4
CDR3: ASSPPTGGDPTEAF

J: TRBJ2-3
V: TRBV29-1
CDR3: SVSGAIPSTDTQY

J: TRBJ2-1
V: TRBV11-3
CDR3: ASSLDVLAGGVYEQF

J: TRBJ2-5
V: TRBV29-1
CDR3: SVEALVGGVPQETQY

J: TRBJ1-2
V: TRBV18
CDR3: ASSPPDNYGYT

J: TRBJ2-5
V: TRBV6-1
CDR3: ASSVGPTEETQY

J: TRBJ1-4
V: TRBV7-9
CDR3: ASSAETSTNEKLF

J: TRBJ2-1
V: TRBV5-1
CDR3: ASSFQRASYNEQF

J: TRBJ2-3
V: TRBV7-9
CDR3: ASSFNMGADTQY

J: TRBJ1-6
V: TRBV20-1
CDR3: SAIRGGRSYNSPLH

J: TRBJ2-1
V: TRBV29-1
CDR3: SVGQGFNEQF

J: TRBJ2-7
V: TRBV4-3
CDR3: ASSQARGGEQY

J: TRBJ1-1
V: TRBV20-1
CDR3: SARDRDEAF

J: TRBJ2-1
V: TRBV7-9
CDR3: ASSYVRGTLQEQF

J: TRBJ1-1
V: TRBV20-1
CDR3: SARDGPGEAF

J: TRBJ1-1
V: TRBV20-1
CDR3: SSRGGSNTEAF

J: TRBJ2-7
V: TRBV12-3/TRBV12-4
CDR3: ASSPLDRGNFHEQY

J: TRBJ2-1
V: TRBV14
CDR3: ASSQDLSVDEQF

J: TRBJ2-7
V: TRBV6-1
CDR3: ASRDGMYEQQY

J: TRBJ1-1
V: TRBV4-2
CDR3: ASSQALTGNTEAF

J: TRBJ2-7
V: TRBV20-1
CDR3: SAYDYSSGGSYEQY

J: TRBJ2-7
V: TRBV20-1
CDR3: SASGPVSSYEQY

J: TRBJ2-3
V: TRBV5-1
CDR3: ASSLVGATDTQY

J: TRBJ2-5
V: TRBV7-6
CDR3: ASSLSGGRGTQY

J: TRBJ2-3
V: TRBV7-2
CDR3: ASSLVTTDTQY

J: TRBJ2-5
V: TRBV18
CDR3: ASSLPGQPGETQY

J: TRBJ2-7
V: TRBV20-1
CDR3: SASDSSFSYEQY

J: TRBJ2-5
V: TRBV7-2
CDR3: ASSSHPTSVETQY

J: TRBJ2-3
V: TRBV6-5
CDR3: ASSYSGLSTDTQY

J: TRBJ2-3
V: TRBV7-8
CDR3: ASSSPGQGATRDTDAQY

J: TRBJ2-2
V: TRBV4-3
CDR3: ASSQSRGLRELF

J: TRBJ2-7
V: TRBV4-3
CDR3: ASSQEGGLYEYEQY

J: TRBJ2-1
V: TRBV12-3/TRBV12-4
CDR3: ASSLGAGGHNEQF

J: TRBJ1-1
V: TRBV29-1
CDR3: SIQTDMNTEAF

J: TRBJ2-3
V: TRBV30
CDR3: AWSWVRTDTQY

J: TRBJ1-5
V: TRBV12-3/TRBV12-4
CDR3: ASSGTGTGANQPQH

J: TRBJ2-3
V: TRBV11-3
CDR3: ASSSTTSGSPDTQY

J: TRBJ1-5
V: TRBV7-6
CDR3: ASRSQGLGNQPQH

J: TRBJ2-3
V: TRBV7-6
CDR3: ASSLRLGTDTQY

J: TRBJ2-7
V: TRBV19
CDR3: ASSPGQILYEQY

J: TRBJ1-1
V: TRBV29-1
CDR3: SVKLGVRAF

J: TRBJ1-1
V: TRBV9
CDR3: ASSVARADTEAF

J: TRBJ1-5
V: TRBV12-3/TRBV12-4
CDR3: ASSPIFDQPQH

J: TRBJ2-7
V: TRBV27
CDR3: AIRGSGGLRSEQY

J: TRBJ2-7
V: TRBV10-3
CDR3: AISEEESSYEQY

J: TRBJ2-7
V: TRBV3-1
CDR3: ASSQDLANEQY

J: TRBJ2-3
V: TRBV20-1
CDR3: SARGGRYTDTQY